The present T cell receptor beta chain was sequenced within a study of molecular identifiers for immune sequencing clone quantification. Study-wide background: Across replicate runs, RNA obtained from approximately 22,000 or 94,000 naive CD8 cells was divided into five, with four undergoing sequencing.

Study-level results: For highly expanded clones, sizes could be underestimated when identical TCR molecules share a barcode. Jurkat TCR RNA spiked in from one cell could reportedly be detected among about a million naive cells.

After removal of 4 bases from V and 4 bases from J, the junction contained 14 bases not matched to a gene. The germline V gene encodes CDR1 LGHNA and CDR2 YSLEER. This CDR3 is 18 amino acids long. About this clonotype itself: Its antigen remains unknown.

Previously described methods with listed TCR primers produced the bulk TCR libraries. From the PCR reads, TCRdb called clonotypes with MiXCR, one entry per CDR3 protein. The sample lists about 100,000 distinct CDR3 sequences; 36% were seen once. The J gene is TRBJ2-7, the V gene TRBV4-3, with 12 bases identical to TRBD2. The TCR originated in a human donor in good health. Some libraries in this study had Jurkat cell RNA spiked in. Sequencing input: naive CD8+ T cells from blood, with Jurkat cell RNA spiked in. Documented subset: FACS-sorted CD8+CD4-CCR7+CD45RA+ naive T cells. CDR3 coding DNA: TGCGCCAGCAGCCTAGGTGGGACTAGCGGGCTGGTTGGTTACGAGCAGTACTTC. Translated: CASSLGGTSGLVGYEQYF.